The 18 T cell receptor beta chains below were found in one sample sequenced in a study of blood T cell repertoires in COVID-19. TCRdb's copy holds only in-frame clones and misses some; the assay was immunoSEQ multiplex PCR. The sample comprises some 150,000 clones, 90% of which are singletons, and about 11% rests with the top ten. Source material: peripheral blood. The receptors were sampled from a woman older than 75 with acute or convalescent COVID-19.

V is TRBV15 and J is TRBJ1-1; D is unresolved. Germline lookup yields CDR1 LNHNV and CDR2 YYDKDF (reference sequence). The V gene lost 0 bases and the J gene lost 4 bases, with 6 bases spanning the gap. The CDR3 loop spans 13 amino acids. The CDR3 coding sequence is TGTGCCACCAGCAGAGACCACAGCACTGAAGCTTTCTTT. Translating gives CATSRDHSTEAFF.

This chain links TRBV5-6 with TRBJ1-1, with TRBD1 matching over 7 bases. The CDR3 runs 15 residues. V dropped 4 bases and J dropped 0; count of bases not matched to a gene: 6. The germline gives CDR1 SGHDT, CDR2 YYEEEE. CDR3 DNA: TGTGCCAGCAGCAGACCGGGACAGATGAACACTGAAGCTTTCTTT. Translation gives CASSRPGQMNTEAFF.

This clone was found once. The rearrangement uses TRBV18 and TRBJ1-5, with TRBD1 identical over 7 bases. Germline-derived CDR1 and CDR2 are KGHSH and LQKENI. After removal of 3 bases from V and 11 bases from J, the junction contained 4 bases not matched to a gene. This CDR3 comprises 12 residues. The CDR3 nucleotides are TGTGCCAGCTCACCTAGACAGGGAGCCCAGCATTTT. Protein: CASSPRQGAQHF. Full variable domain (rest looked up from reference TRBV18 and TRBJ1-5): NAGVMQNPRHLVRRRGQEARLRCSPMKGHSHVYWYRQLPEEGLKFMVYLQKENIIDESGMPKERFSAEFPKEGPSILRIQQVVRGDSAAYFCASSPRQGAQHFGDGTRLSIL.

The rearrangement joins TRBV5-8 to TRBJ1-2; D may be TRBD1 (5 bases). Trimming pared 4 bases from V and 4 bases from J, leaving 14 bases between. The CDR3 spans 14 residues. Germline V lookup: CDR1 SGHTS, CDR2 YDEGEE. Here the CDR3 reads CASSTRGRGYGYTF. In DNA, the CDR3 is TGTGCCAGCAGCACCCGCGGTAGGGGCTATGGCTACACCTTC.

The V call is TRBV15, the J call TRBJ1-1, with D maybe TRBD1 (6 bases). The CDR3 length is 13 residues. The V gene lost 7 bases and the J gene lost 3 bases, with 12 bases spanning the gap. Germline loops: CDR1 LNHNV, CDR2 YYDKDF (reference sequence). The chain's CDR3 is CATTPGGHTEAFF. The CDR3 DNA reads as TGTGCCACCACCCCGGGGGGCCACACTGAAGCTTTCTTT.

CDR3 amino acids: CASSIRTEDTQYF. The DNA for the CDR3 is TGTGCCAGTAGTATCAGGACAGAGGATACGCAGTATTTT. This chain joins TRBV19 and TRBJ2-3; D is possibly TRBD1 (6 bases). V was cut by 3 bases and J by 6 bases, with 10 bases left in between. CDR1 and CDR2 from the germline V gene are LNHDA and SQIVND (reference sequence). The CDR3 has 13 amino acids.

On this clone itself: The junction differs from germline at one of its ends, possibly a read error. This rearrangement joins TRBV7-7 to TRBJ2-2; possible D gene TRBD1, 6 bases. The CDR3 spans 13 residues. Germline-derived CDR1 and CDR2 are SSHAT and FNYEAQ (reference sequence). CDR3 protein: CASSWTDTGELFF. The CDR3 DNA sequence: TGTGCTAGCAGCTGGACAGACACCGGGGAGCTGTTTTTT.

The chain employs TRBV5-1 and TRBJ1-2; D is ambiguous. Trimming removed 3 bases from V and 4 bases from J, with 16 bases in between. The CDR3 consists of 15 residues. CDR1 SGHRS and CDR2 YFSETQ come from the germline V gene. CDR3 DNA sequence: TGCGCCAGCAGCTGGTCCACCAGCGAACTCTATGGCTACACCTTC. Protein: CASSWSTSELYGYTF. Full variable domain (remainder filled in from reference TRBV5-1 and TRBJ1-2): KAGVTQTPRYLIKTRGQQVTLSCSPISGHRSVSWYQQTPGQGLQFLFEYFSETQRNKGNFPGRFSGRQFSNSRSEMNVSTLELGDSALYLCASSWSTSELYGYTFGSGTRLTVV.

The chain has TRBV7-2 and TRBJ1-5; D is perhaps TRBD1 (5 bases). Germline V CDR1 and CDR2: SGHTA, FQGNSA. The CDR3 extends over 14 amino acids. Deletions cut 3 bases from V and 0 bases from J, with 6 bases between. The DNA of the CDR3 is TGTGCCAGCAGCTTCAGGGATAGCAATCAGCCCCAGCATTTT. Amino acid sequence: CASSFRDSNQPQHF.

This clone came up a few times. The CDR3: CASRPTIGVNEQYF. CDR3 DNA sequence: TGTGCCAGCAGGCCGACTATTGGGGTCAACGAGCAGTACTTC. The chain combines TRBV2 with TRBJ2-7; D perhaps matches TRBD2 (5 bases). V dropped 6 bases and J dropped 5 bases, with 17 bases sitting between them. This CDR3 is built from 14 residues. Germline V CDR1 and CDR2: SNHLY, FYNNEI. The variable domain in full, with the rest retrieved from reference TRBV2 and TRBJ2-7, is EPEVTQTPSHQVTQMGQEVILRCVPISNHLYFYWYRQILGQKVEFLVSFYNNEISEKSEIFDDQFSVERPDGSNFTLKIRSTKLEDSAMYFCASRPTIGVNEQYFGPGTRLTVT.

The chain is built from TRBV7-2 and TRBJ1-2; 7 nucleotides line up with TRBD1. With V trimmed by 2 bases and J by 6 bases, 6 bases remained unmatched. The CDR3 is made up of 14 amino acids. Germline V gives CDR1 SGHTA, CDR2 FQGNSA. CDR3 sequence: CASSLLGGGDGYTF. CDR3 nucleotide sequence: TGTGCCAGCAGCTTATTAGGGGGCGGGGATGGCTACACCTTC.

The rearrangement links TRBV7-9 to TRBJ1-1, with TRBD1 matching 7 bases. With V trimmed by 3 bases and J by 3 bases, 4 bases remained unmatched. This CDR3 has 14 amino acids. Germline V gene lookup returns CDR1 SEHNR and CDR2 FQNEAQ (reference sequence). CDR3 coding DNA: TGTGCCAGCAGCTTTCGAGGGGGCTACACTGAAGCTTTCTTT. Translating it yields CASSFRGGYTEAFF.

V and J are TRBV5-5 and TRBJ2-3; 12 bases are a match to TRBD2. Trimming removed 3 bases from V and 4 bases from J; junction bases left unmatched: 6. The CDR3 extends over 16 amino acids. The germline CDR1 and CDR2 sequences are SGHKS and YYEKEE (reference sequence). In nucleotides, the CDR3 is TGTGCCAGCAGCTCCCTAGCGGGGGGGAGGTCAGATACGCAGTATTTT. Protein sequence: CASSSLAGGRSDTQYF.

The chain combines TRBV10-3 with TRBJ1-4, with TRBD1 as a possible D gene (6 bases). Germline CDR1 ENHRY, CDR2 SYGVKD. Trimming took 11 bases from V and 6 from J, leaving 19 bases between them. The CDR3 runs to 14 residues. CDR3 bases: TGTGCCGCAAAAGGGGGTACCGGGGATGAAAAACTGTTTTTT. Amino acid sequence: CAAKGGTGDEKLFF.

V usage is TRBV5-1 and J usage is TRBJ2-7; the D gene is possibly TRBD2 (5 bases). Germline CDR1 is SGHRS and CDR2 is YFSETQ. CDR3 length equals 15 residues. Deletions cut 0 bases from V and 6 bases from J, with 16 bases between. This CDR3 reads CASSLGFGEAPEQYF. CDR3 in DNA: TGCGCCAGCAGCTTGGGATTCGGGGAAGCTCCCGAGCAGTACTTC.

The gene calls are TRBV5-4 and TRBJ2-5; the match to TRBD2 covers 9 bases. CDR1 is SGHNT, CDR2 YYREEE, per germline (reference sequence). The CDR3 covers 15 residues. V dropped 1 base and J dropped 1; count of bases not matched to a gene: 2. CDR3 nucleotides: TGTGCCAGCAGCTTGAAACTAGCGGGCCAAGAGACCCAGTACTTC. Translated: CASSLKLAGQETQYF.

This sequence joins TRBV6-5 and TRBJ2-7; D might be TRBD2 (5 bases). Trimming left V 5 bases short and J 3 bases short, with 11 bases between. The CDR3 totals 13 residues. The germline V gene has CDR1 MNHEY and CDR2 SVGAGI. CDR3 protein: CASSPTSFYEQYF. CDR3 in DNA: TGTGCCAGCAGTCCTACTAGTTTCTACGAGCAGTACTTC.

V usage is TRBV7-2 and J usage is TRBJ2-7; 13 bases are shared with TRBD2. J gave up 3 bases and V 8 bases, and 7 bases lay outside the gene matches. CDR1 is SGHTA and CDR2 is FQGNSA in the germline V gene. The CDR3 has 15 residues. The CDR3 DNA reads as TGTGCCAGCTGTTACAGGACTAGCGGGGGCTACGAGCAGTACTTC. This codes for CASCYRTSGGYEQYF.